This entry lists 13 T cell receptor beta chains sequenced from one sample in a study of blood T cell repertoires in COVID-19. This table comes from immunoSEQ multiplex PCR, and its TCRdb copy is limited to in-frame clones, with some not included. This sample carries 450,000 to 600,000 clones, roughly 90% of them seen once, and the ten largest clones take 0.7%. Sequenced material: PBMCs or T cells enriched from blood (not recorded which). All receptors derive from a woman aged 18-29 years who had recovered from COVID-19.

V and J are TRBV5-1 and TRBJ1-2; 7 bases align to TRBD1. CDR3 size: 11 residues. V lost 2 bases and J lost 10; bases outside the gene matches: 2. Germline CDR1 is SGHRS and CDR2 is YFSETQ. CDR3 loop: CASSLQGPYTF. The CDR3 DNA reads TGCGCCAGCAGCTTACAGGGGCCCTACACCTTC.

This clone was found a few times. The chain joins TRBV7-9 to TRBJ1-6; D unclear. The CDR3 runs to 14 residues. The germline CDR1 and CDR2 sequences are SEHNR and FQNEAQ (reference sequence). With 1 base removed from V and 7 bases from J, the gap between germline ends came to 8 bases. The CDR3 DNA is TGTGCCAGCAGCTTAGAGAACAGCAATTCACCCCTCCACTTT. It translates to CASSLENSNSPLHF.

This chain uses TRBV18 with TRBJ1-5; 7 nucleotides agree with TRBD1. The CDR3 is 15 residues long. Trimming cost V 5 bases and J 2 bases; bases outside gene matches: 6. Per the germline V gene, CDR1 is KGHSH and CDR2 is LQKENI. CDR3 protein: CASSGGGMGNQPQHF. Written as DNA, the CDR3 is TGTGCCAGCTCAGGAGGGGGCATGGGCAATCAGCCCCAGCATTTT.

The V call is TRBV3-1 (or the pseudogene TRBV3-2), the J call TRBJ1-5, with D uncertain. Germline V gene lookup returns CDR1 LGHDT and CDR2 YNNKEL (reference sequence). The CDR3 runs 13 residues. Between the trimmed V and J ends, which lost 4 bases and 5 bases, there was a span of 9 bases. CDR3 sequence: CASSPPGDQPQHF. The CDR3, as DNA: TGTGCCAGCAGCCCCCCGGGAGATCAGCCCCAGCATTTT.

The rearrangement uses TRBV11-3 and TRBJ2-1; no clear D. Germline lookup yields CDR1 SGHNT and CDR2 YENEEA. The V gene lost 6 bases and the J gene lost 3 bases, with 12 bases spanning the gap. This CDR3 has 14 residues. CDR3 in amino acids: CASSPRSGYNEQFF. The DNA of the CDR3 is TGTGCCAGCAGTCCGCGATCCGGCTACAATGAGCAGTTCTTC.

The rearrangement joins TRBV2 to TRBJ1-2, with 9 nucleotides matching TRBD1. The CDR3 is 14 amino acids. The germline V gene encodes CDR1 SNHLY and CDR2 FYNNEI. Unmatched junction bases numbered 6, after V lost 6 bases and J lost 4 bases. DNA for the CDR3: TGTGCCAGCAGCCCGGACAGGGGCGTCTATGGCTACACCTTC. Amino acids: CASSPDRGVYGYTF.

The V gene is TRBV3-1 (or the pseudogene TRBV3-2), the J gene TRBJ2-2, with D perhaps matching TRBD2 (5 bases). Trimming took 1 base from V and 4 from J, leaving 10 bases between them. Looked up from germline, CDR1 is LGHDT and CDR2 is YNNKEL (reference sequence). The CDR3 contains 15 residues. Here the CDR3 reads CASSQVLASTGELFF. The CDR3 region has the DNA TGTGCCAGCAGCCAAGTTTTAGCGAGCACCGGGGAGCTGTTTTTT.

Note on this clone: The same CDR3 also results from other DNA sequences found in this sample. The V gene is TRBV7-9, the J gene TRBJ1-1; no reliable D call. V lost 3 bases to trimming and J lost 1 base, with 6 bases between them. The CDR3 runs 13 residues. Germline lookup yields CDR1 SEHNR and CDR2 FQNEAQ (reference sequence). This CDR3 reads CASSLQENTEAFF. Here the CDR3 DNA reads TGTGCCAGCAGCTTGCAGGAGAACACTGAAGCTTTCTTT.

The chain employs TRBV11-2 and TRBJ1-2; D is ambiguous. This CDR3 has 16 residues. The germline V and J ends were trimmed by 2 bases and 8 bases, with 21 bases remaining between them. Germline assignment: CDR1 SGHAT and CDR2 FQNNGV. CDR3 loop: CASSLRGGPRLGGYTF. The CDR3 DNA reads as TGTGCCAGCAGCTTACGGGGAGGGCCCCGCTTGGGGGGCTACACCTTC.

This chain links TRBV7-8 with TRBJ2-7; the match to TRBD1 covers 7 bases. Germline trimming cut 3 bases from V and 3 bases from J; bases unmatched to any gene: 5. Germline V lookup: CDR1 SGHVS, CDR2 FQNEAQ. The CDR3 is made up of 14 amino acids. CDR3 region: CASSFNTGDYEQYF. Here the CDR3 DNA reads TGTGCCAGCAGCTTTAATACAGGGGACTACGAGCAGTACTTC.

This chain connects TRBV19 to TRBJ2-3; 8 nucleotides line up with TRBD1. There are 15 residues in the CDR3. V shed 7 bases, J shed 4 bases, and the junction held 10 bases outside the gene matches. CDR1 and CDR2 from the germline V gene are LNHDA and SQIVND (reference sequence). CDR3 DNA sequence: TGTGCCAGTATAGGCCGACAGGGGTGGGCAGATACGCAGTATTTT. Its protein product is CASIGRQGWADTQYF. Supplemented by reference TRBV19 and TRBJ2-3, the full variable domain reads DGGITQSPKYLFRKEGQNVTLSCEQNLNHDAMYWYRQDPGQGLRLIYYSQIVNDFQKGDIAEGYSVSREKKESFPLTVTSAQKNPTAFYLCASIGRQGWADTQYFGPGTRLTVL.

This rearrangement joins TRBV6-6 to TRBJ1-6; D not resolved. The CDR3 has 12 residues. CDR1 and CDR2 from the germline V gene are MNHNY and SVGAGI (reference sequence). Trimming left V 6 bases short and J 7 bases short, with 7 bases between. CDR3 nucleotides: TGTGCCAGCAGGACGGAGAATTCACCCCTCCACTTT. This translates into CASRTENSPLHF.

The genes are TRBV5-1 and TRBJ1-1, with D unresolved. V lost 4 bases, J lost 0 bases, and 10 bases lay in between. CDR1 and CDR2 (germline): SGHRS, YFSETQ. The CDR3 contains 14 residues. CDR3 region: CASSGGSMNTEAFF. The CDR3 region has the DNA TGCGCCAGCAGCGGCGGCAGCATGAACACTGAAGCTTTCTTT.